This TCR beta chain was obtained from a study of cytomegalovirus exposure and HLA in healthy donors listed by TCRdb under 2017. With regard to the full study: An earlier analysis of roughly 500 of the donors reported 276 Gb of sequence data and around 110 million unique TCR beta sequences from about 179 million T cells. The study aimed to test whether signatures of past pathogen exposure could be identified by cataloging public T cell receptors. Both class I and class II loci were covered by HLA typing, at four-digit resolution. An earlier analysis of fewer than 700 of the donors applied high-throughput TCR beta sequencing to assess whether each TCR beta V gene segment acted as functional or pseudogenic. To predict cytomegalovirus infection status, the study combined high-throughput TCR immunosequencing, statistical association of individual TCRs with disease status, and machine learning. A separate validation cohort of over a hundred different subjects was used in addition to the roughly 720-subject first cohort. The later analysis used no new phenotypic data to find candidate immune exposures, relying instead on TCR beta sequences and their occurrence across donors. A few DR-DQ haplotypes were treated as single units for association and clustering because of strong linkage in the cohort. A later analysis re-analyzed previously published TCR beta repertoires from several hundred donors and added high-resolution HLA genotyping to study TCR occurrence patterns. About 300 gigabases of sequencing data and tens of millions of unique TCR sequences were included in an early release covering roughly 600 HLA-typed donors. The study used immunosequencing to profile the T cell repertoires of approximately 690 subjects and linked those repertoires to cytomegalovirus serostatus. Across some 400 genotyped donors of the cohort, an average of about 240,000 unique TCR beta nucleotide sequences per donor were sequenced, and around 19% of those sequences were non-productive. Every repertoire in the discovery cohort had been generated on one and the same sequencing platform. Donor age, sex, ethnicity and CMV serostatus were collected together with the repertoire data. The number of donors typed differed by locus, with roughly 620-630 for A, B, C, DRB1 and DQB1, more than 500 for DQA1, under 610 for DPA1, and approximately 470 for DPB1. The genetic ancestry cluster associated with self-reported Caucasian donors included 81% of the approximately 400 genotyped donors. A later genetic analysis took genome-wide SNP genotypes for 398 of the 666 donors and used that subset as a discovery cohort.

The cohort comprised more than 550 healthy bone marrow donors. At the time of sampling, every cohort member was nominally healthy, though immune exposures that went unrecorded were likely present. The donor tested CMV seronegative, placing the donor among the roughly 400 seronegative members of the cohort. A peripheral blood sample was collected from each donor, and TCR beta sequencing was performed on peripheral blood mononuclear cells. Genomic DNA was extracted from the blood cell samples with the Qiagen DNeasy Blood Extraction Kit. For CDR1 and CDR2, the germline V gene lists LGHNT and FRNRAP. Taken from cysteine to phenylalanine, the CDR3 has 12 residues. The entry retains the CDR3 DNA only, 36 bases that are in frame from base 1. The trim is 5 bases for V and 13 bases for J, with a gap of 17 bases between the germline ends. The library came from the immunoSEQ multiplex PCR assay. For the multiplex PCR, a mixture combining 60 forward primers for TCR Vbeta segments and 13 reverse primers for TCR Jbeta segments was used. The CDR3 region of rearranged TCR beta genes was amplified from genomic DNA with a multiplex PCR assay. The amplified TCR beta libraries were sequenced on the Illumina HiSeq System as 87-base-pair reads. The paper's data handling went like this. In a later analysis, some 80 million unique TCR beta chains were counted across the roughly 670 repertoires, and approximately 11 million of these chains were shared by at least two donors. Raw reads were error-corrected and collapsed into unique sequences by a nearest-neighbor algorithm in which closely related sequences were merged to remove PCR and sequencing errors. Alignment of CDR3 sequences to IMGT reference sequences was used to assign V, D and J gene segments. For a sequence to be retained, a match of at least six nucleotides was required to both a V gene segment and a J gene segment. Rearrangements were classified as productive when the CDR3 lacked stop codons and remained in frame with V and J, and all other rearrangements were classified as non-productive. Following IMGT convention, CDR3 was defined as the stretch from the second conserved V-encoded cysteine up to the conserved J-encoded phenylalanine. In an earlier analysis of more than 550 of the donors, sequences lacking an unambiguous match to a single V gene segment were excluded. An earlier analysis of 450 to 650 of the donors called V segments functional above 56.7% productive rearrangements and segregating when the between-donor standard deviation exceeded 5%. A statistical classification framework was developed to diagnose cytomegalovirus status using the catalog of TCR beta chain sequences. V and J gene assignment, in a later analysis, came from comparing TCR nucleotide sequences with IMGT/GENE-DB human TR gene sequences. The TCRdist pipeline was used in a later analysis to assign CDR3 sequences and most-parsimonious VDJ recombination scenarios. In a later analysis, every TCR beta chain was defined by the combination of its CDR3 amino acid sequence and its V-gene family, and reads without a unique V-gene family were dropped. To address suspected cross-contamination and a sequencing artifact, a later analysis removed under 600 highly shared, low-generation-probability nucleotide sequences. For each public chain, a later analysis derived a clonal expansion index from normalized ranks of inferred template counts within each repertoire. In a later analysis, generation probabilities were computed with a VDJ recombination model fitted to out-of-frame rearrangements, and the resulting probabilities were checked against IGoR. Hypergeometric tests were used in a later analysis to score TCR-TCR, TCR-HLA and TCR-CMV co-occurrence, with a repertoire-size bias correction applied to the TCR pairs. A later analysis estimated false discovery rates by permuting HLA or CMV assignments 20 times. A later analysis grouped co-occurring TCRs with DBSCAN, adding TCRdist sequence similarity when clustering within HLA-allele-positive subsets. Repertoires with fewer than 30,000 or more than 120,000 public chains, plus five repertoires with anomalous nucleotide sharing, were excluded from co-occurrence clustering. TCRdb re-hosts the immuneACCESS table, in-frame sequences only. Its copies lack some clones; in the studies checked, an unresolved V gene accounts for under half of them, and the cause for the rest is not known. That table furnishes V, J and clone size, whereas the DNA furnished D and trimming. The sample table shows roughly 130,000 clones, and 70% to 80% are seen once. Jointly, the top ten make up around 3.1% of the sample.

What the research found in general, with its limitations: The authors suggested that the approach could potentially be extended to other disease states and immunological phenotypes. Compared with the roughly 670-donor mean, donors in an Asian-associated ancestry cluster had fewer N-insertions in productive TCRs, according to a later genetic analysis. Specific HLA alleles were associated with more than 15,000 TCR beta sequences at a false discovery rate of 0.05 in a later analysis. Roughly 17 rarely observed V segments, including chromosome 9 orphons, were excluded from the earlier analysis of several hundred of the donors because counts were too low. CMV serostatus was the only immune exposure information available for the cohort. HLA typing was unavailable for some donors at each locus, so association tests used only the typed subset. This cohort had only TCR beta chains sequenced, and the lack of alpha or paired-chain data limited which features could be detected. In a later analysis, the rate of TCR association differed among HLA loci, with DRB1 alleles having the most associated TCRs and HLA-C alleles having the fewest. The 87-base-pair reads could not distinguish some IMGT-functional V segments, including TRBV6-2 and TRBV6-3, so those segments were excluded. In a later analysis, several top co-occurrence clusters were reported to appear linked to parvovirus B19, influenza, CMV and Epstein-Barr virus. Strong co-occurrence of HLA alleles, especially DR and DQ, made assigning TCR associations to individual alleles difficult. A later genetic analysis associated a missense DCLRE1C variant with V-gene and J-gene trimming of TCR beta chains, and an independent cohort replicated the association. A group of highly shared sequence variants was considered likely to be a technical artifact of the sequencing pipeline. Compared with equally common non-associated chains, HLA-associated TCR beta chains in a later analysis were more clonally expanded and had lower generation probabilities. A further reported finding was that TCR beta sequences accurately predicted the HLA-A and HLA-B alleles for most subjects in the first cohort. In vitro tests confirmed that a few of the cytomegalovirus-associated TCR beta chains recognize cytomegalovirus antigens. Most TCR sequences were observed very rarely across donors, whereas some public TCRs were present in many individuals. In an earlier analysis of approximately 590 of the donors, most TCR beta V segments appeared in productive rearrangements about 87% or about 30% of the time, broadly matching IMGT annotations. The classifier was reported to diagnose cytomegalovirus status with high specificity and sensitivity in both the original and validation cohorts. A total of 164 TCR beta chains were listed by the study as associated with cytomegalovirus. Linkage disequilibrium might explain the correlated functional status among segregating V segments, but an unknown experimental factor could not be excluded. A later analysis found that most CMV-associated TCR beta chains appeared HLA-restricted, with HLA associations seemingly driven largely by CMV exposure. Sequencing depth was assumed to be roughly uniform across donors in the presence/absence analyses, though that assumption may not hold.

As regards this clone: Its specific antigen is unknown. No much larger clone exists at a distance of one base, and base qualities are not known.

Sample: PBMCs. The chain joins TRBV12-5 to TRBJ1-2, with the D gene not clear enough to name. The source is a female donor in good health and CMV-seronegative. The nucleotide sequence is TGTGCTAGTGGTCCCCGGGAGGGTAGGCTCACCTTC. Its amino acids are CASGPREGRLTF.